The table lists the clone carrying this TCR beta chain with a count of one. As yet, its antigen is unknown. The sample belongs to a study of T cell responses to AZD1222 COVID-19 vaccine. Study in general: Second-dose recipients at about 4 or about 12 weeks were treated as one pooled group. Study-level findings and limits: Only after the peak T cell response were repertoires sampled.

Losses at the gene ends were 5 bases for V and 8 bases for J; bases not matched to a gene: 10. The germline V gene encodes CDR1 MNHEY and CDR2 SMNVEV (reference sequence). This CDR3 contains 16 residues. Sequencing was performed with immunoSEQ multiplex PCR; in TCRdb, only in-frame clones are kept and a portion is missing. The sample shows some 110,000 clones, roughly 88% of them seen only once. Sample: peripheral blood, taken on day 0 of AZD1222 vaccination. The origin of this receptor is an adult in good health. V usage is TRBV27 and J usage is TRBJ2-1; 12 nucleotides align to TRBD2. The CDR3 reads CASSLLTSGRADEQFF. For the CDR3, the DNA is TGTGCCAGCAGTCTCTTGACTAGCGGGAGAGCTGATGAGCAGTTCTTC.